One and the same sample provided the 7 T cell receptor beta chains below, sequenced in a study of cytomegalovirus exposure and HLA in healthy donors. In the PCR, 60 Vbeta and 13 Jbeta primers were used. Only in-frame clones appear in the TCRdb table, and some are missing; sequencing was by immunoSEQ multiplex PCR. Of approximately 130,000 clones in the sample, around 78% were seen once. The sequenced sample was PBMCs. The origin of the receptors is a female donor in good health and CMV-seropositive.

The chain joins TRBV2 to TRBJ1-2; a weak D match, TRBD1 (6 bases). CDR3 size: 15 residues. Germline loops: CDR1 SNHLY, CDR2 FYNNEI. Trimming removed 6 bases from V and 2 bases from J, with 16 bases in between. CDR3: CASRVGSGANYGYTF. The CDR3 nucleotides are TGTGCCAGCAGGGTGGGATCAGGGGCGAACTATGGCTACACCTTC.

This clone was counted between two and nine times. This sequence joins TRBV5-4 and TRBJ2-2, with 8 positions matching TRBD2. The V and J ends lost 6 bases and 4 bases, in that order; junction bases with no gene match: 8. Germline-derived CDR1 and CDR2 are SGHNT and YYREEE (reference sequence). This CDR3 is 15 amino acids long. CDR3 region: CASTSSGSLTGELFF. The DNA for the CDR3 is TGTGCCAGCACCTCCAGCGGGAGTCTCACCGGGGAGCTGTTTTTT. Full variable domain (outside the CDR3, taken from reference TRBV5-4 and TRBJ2-2): ETGVTQSPTHLIKTRGQQVTLRCSSQSGHNTVSWYQQALGQGPQFIFQYYREEENGRGNFPPRFSGLQFPNYSSELNVNALELDDSALYLCASTSSGSLTGELFFGEGSRLTVL.

The chain combines TRBV11-2 with TRBJ2-5, with 12 bases that match TRBD2. In germline, CDR1 is SGHAT, CDR2 FQNNGV. V gave up 5 bases and J gave up 7 bases; unmatched junction bases: 5. The CDR3 is 14 amino acids. Here the CDR3 DNA reads TGTGCCAGCAGCGCGACTAGCGGGGGAGGGACCCAGTACTTC. It specifies CASSATSGGGTQYF.

This clone was counted a few times. The rearrangement links TRBV30 to TRBJ1-6; D is ambiguous. Germline V gene sequence: CDR1 GTSNPN, CDR2 SVGIG (reference sequence). CDR3 length equals 13 residues. The germline V and J ends were trimmed by 7 bases and 7 bases, with 14 bases remaining between them. This CDR3 is CASDTVENSPLHF. In nucleotides, the CDR3 is TGTGCCTCCGACACGGTAGAAAATTCACCCCTCCACTTT.

In nucleotides, the CDR3 is TGTGCCAGCAGCTTAGCGCAGGGACAGGGGACCGGGGAGCTGTTTTTT. Protein sequence: CASSLAQGQGTGELFF. This chain connects TRBV7-6 to TRBJ2-2, with 10 nucleotides matching TRBD1. Germline V gene data show CDR1 as SGHVS and CDR2 as FNYEAQ. Losses at the gene ends were 0 bases for V and 5 bases for J; bases not matched to a gene: 3. CDR3 size: 16 residues.

The rearrangement links TRBV7-9 to TRBJ1-6, with unresolved D. V was clipped by 4 bases and J by 0 bases, with 10 bases between them. This CDR3 has 16 residues. Germline values: CDR1 SEHNR, CDR2 FQNEAQ (reference sequence). The CDR3 DNA is TGTGCCAGCAGCTCGTTGGGGAGCTCCTATAATTCACCCCTCCACTTT. Encoded protein: CASSSLGSSYNSPLHF.

This clone came up a few times. The rearrangement joins TRBV15 to TRBJ2-1; a weak D match, TRBD2 (5 bases). Germline V gene lookup returns CDR1 LNHNV and CDR2 YYDKDF (reference sequence). Trimming took 0 bases from V and 4 from J, leaving 16 bases between them. The CDR3 covers 17 residues. The chain's CDR3 is CATSRDISSSSYNEQFF. The CDR3, as DNA: TGTGCCACCAGCAGAGATATATCTAGCTCGTCATACAATGAGCAGTTCTTC.